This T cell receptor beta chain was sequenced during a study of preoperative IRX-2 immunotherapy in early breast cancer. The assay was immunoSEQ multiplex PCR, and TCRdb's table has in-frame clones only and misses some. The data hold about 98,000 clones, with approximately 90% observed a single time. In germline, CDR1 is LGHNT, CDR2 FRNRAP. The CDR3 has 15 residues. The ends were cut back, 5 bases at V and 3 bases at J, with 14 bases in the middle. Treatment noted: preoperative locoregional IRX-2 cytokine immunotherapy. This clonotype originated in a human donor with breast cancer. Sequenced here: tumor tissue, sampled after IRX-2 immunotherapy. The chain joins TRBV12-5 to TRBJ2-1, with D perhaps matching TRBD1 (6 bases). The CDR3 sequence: CASGPFTGNYNEQFF. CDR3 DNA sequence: TGTGCTAGTGGTCCCTTTACAGGGAACTACAATGAGCAGTTCTTC. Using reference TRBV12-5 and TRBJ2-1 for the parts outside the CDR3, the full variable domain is DARVTQTPRHKVTEMGQEVTMRCQPILGHNTVFWYRQTMMQGLELLAYFRNRAPLDDSGMPKDRFSAEMPDATLATLKIQPSEPRDSAVYFCASGPFTGNYNEQFFGPGTRLTVL.